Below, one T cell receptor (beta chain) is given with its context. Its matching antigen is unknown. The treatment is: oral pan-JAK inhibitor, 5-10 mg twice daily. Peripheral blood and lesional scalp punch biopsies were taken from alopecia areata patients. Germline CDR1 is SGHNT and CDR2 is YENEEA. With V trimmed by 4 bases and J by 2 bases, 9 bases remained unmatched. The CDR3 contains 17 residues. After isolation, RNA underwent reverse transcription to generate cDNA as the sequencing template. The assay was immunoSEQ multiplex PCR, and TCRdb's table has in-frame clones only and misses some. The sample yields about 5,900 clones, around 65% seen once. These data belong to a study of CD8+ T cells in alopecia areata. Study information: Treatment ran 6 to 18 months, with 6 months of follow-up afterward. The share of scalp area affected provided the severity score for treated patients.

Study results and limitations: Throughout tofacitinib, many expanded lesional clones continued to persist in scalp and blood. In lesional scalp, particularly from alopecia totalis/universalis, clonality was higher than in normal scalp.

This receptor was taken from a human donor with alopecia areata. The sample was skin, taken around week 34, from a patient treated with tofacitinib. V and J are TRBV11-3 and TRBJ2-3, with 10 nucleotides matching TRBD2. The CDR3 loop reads CASSSGLAEELTDTQYF. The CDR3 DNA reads TGTGCCAGCAGCTCAGGACTAGCGGAAGAACTCACAGATACGCAGTATTTT.